The source of this T cell receptor beta chain is a study of cytomegalovirus exposure and HLA in healthy donors (dated by TCRdb to 2015 to 2018). With respect to the entire study: In an earlier analysis of roughly 590 of the donors, 276 Gb of sequence data and 90 million to 120 million unique TCR beta sequences from 180 million or so T cells were reported. In an earlier analysis of 587 of the donors, high-throughput TCR beta sequencing was used to judge whether each TCR beta V gene segment behaved as functional or pseudogenic. The T cell repertoires of several hundred subjects were profiled by immunosequencing and related to cytomegalovirus serostatus. All discovery cohort repertoires had been generated using a single sequencing platform. A later analysis re-examined previously published TCR beta repertoires from roughly 650 donors and added high-resolution HLA genotyping to investigate patterns of TCR occurrence. Donor age, sex, ethnicity and CMV serostatus were compiled alongside the repertoire data. In the later analysis, no new phenotypic data were used to find candidate immune exposures; instead, reliance was placed on TCR beta sequences and their occurrence across donors. Four to six DR-DQ haplotypes were handled as single units for association and clustering, since linkage in the cohort was strong. The study combined high-throughput TCR immunosequencing, statistical association of individual TCRs with disease status, and machine learning to predict cytomegalovirus infection status. Approximately 300 gigabases of sequencing data and 70 million to 100 million unique TCR sequences made up an early release that covered approximately 620 HLA-typed donors. The genetic ancestry cluster associated with self-reported Caucasian donors included 81% of the approximately 410 genotyped donors. The study was designed to test whether signatures of past pathogen exposure could be identified by cataloging public T cell receptors. Class I and class II HLA loci were covered by the typing at four-digit resolution. Typing coverage differed by locus: A, B, C, DRB1 and DQB1 were typed in roughly 620-630 donors, DQA1 in 500 to 550, DPA1 in approximately 610, and DPB1 in 450 to 490. In addition to the first cohort of about 650 subjects, a separate validation cohort of approximately 110 different subjects was used. Among 398 genotyped donors of the cohort, an average of around 240,000 unique TCR beta nucleotide sequences was sequenced per donor, of which 15% to 20% were non-productive. A later genetic analysis used genome-wide SNP genotypes for about three fifths of the 666 donors, treating that subset as a discovery cohort. Study-level results and caveats: A later genetic analysis associated a missense DCLRE1C variant with V-gene and J-gene trimming of TCR beta chains, and an independent cohort replicated the association. According to the authors, the approach could potentially be generalized to other disease states and immunological phenotypes. Because the 87-base-pair reads could not distinguish some IMGT-functional V segments, including TRBV6-2 and TRBV6-3, those segments were excluded. About 17 rarely observed V segments, including chromosome 9 orphons, were excluded from the earlier analysis of several hundred of the donors because counts were too low. In a later analysis, around 17,000 TCR beta sequences were associated with specific HLA alleles at a false discovery rate of 0.05. In a later analysis, HLA-associated TCR beta chains were found to be more clonally expanded and to have lower generation probabilities than equally common non-associated chains. Most TCR sequences were observed very rarely across donors, whereas some public TCRs were present in many individuals. A later analysis found that most CMV-associated TCR beta chains appeared HLA-restricted, with HLA associations seemingly driven largely by CMV exposure. CMV serostatus was the only immune exposure information available for the cohort. In a later analysis, TCR association rates were found to vary across HLA loci, with the most associated TCRs seen for DRB1 alleles and the fewest for HLA-C alleles. The study listed approximately 150 TCR beta chains as associated with cytomegalovirus. The presence/absence analyses assumed that sequencing depth was roughly uniform across donors, and that assumption may not be true. A later analysis reported that several top co-occurrence clusters appeared linked to parvovirus B19, influenza, CMV and Epstein-Barr virus. In both the original and validation cohorts, the classifier was reported to diagnose cytomegalovirus status with high specificity and sensitivity. The cohort was sequenced for TCR beta chains only, and without alpha or paired-chain data the features that could be detected were limited. An earlier analysis of approximately 590 of the donors showed that most TCR beta V segments appeared in productive rearrangements either about 90% or about 30% of the time, which broadly matched IMGT annotations. HLA typing was unavailable for some donors at each locus, so association tests used only the typed subset. In vitro tests confirmed that three of the cytomegalovirus-associated TCR beta chains recognize cytomegalovirus antigens. Strong co-occurrence of HLA alleles, especially DR and DQ, made assigning TCR associations to individual alleles difficult. The sequencing pipeline was judged likely to have produced a cluster of highly shared sequence variants as a technical artifact. A further reported finding was that TCR beta sequences accurately predicted the HLA-A and HLA-B alleles for most subjects in the first cohort. Linkage disequilibrium might explain the correlated functional status among segregating V segments, but an unknown experimental factor could not be excluded. Compared with the roughly 670-donor mean, donors in an Asian-associated ancestry cluster had fewer N-insertions in productive TCRs, according to a later genetic analysis.

V and J are truncated by 8 bases and 1 base respectively, leaving an intervening sequence of 8 bases. Taken from cysteine to phenylalanine, the CDR3 has 12 residues. The kept DNA is CDR3 alone, 36 bases in frame from the first base. For CDR1 and CDR2, the germline V gene (reference sequence) lists LNHNV and YYDKDF. The library was made by the immunoSEQ multiplex PCR assay. A mixture of 60 forward primers for TCR Vbeta segments and 13 reverse primers for TCR Jbeta segments was used in the multiplex PCR. The CDR3 region of rearranged TCR beta genes was amplified from genomic DNA by a multiplex PCR assay. The Illumina HiSeq System was used to sequence the amplified TCR beta libraries as 87-base-pair reads. The authors processed their data as follows. Across the 700 or so repertoires, a later analysis counted around 80 million unique TCR beta chains, approximately 12 million of which were shared by at least two donors. To remove PCR and sequencing errors, raw reads were error-corrected and collapsed into unique sequences using a nearest-neighbor algorithm that merged closely related sequences. CDR3 sequences were aligned to IMGT reference sequences to assign V, D and J gene segments. For a sequence to be retained, at least a six-nucleotide match to both a V gene segment and a J gene segment was required. A rearrangement counted as productive if the CDR3 had no stop codons and remained in frame with V and J, and every other rearrangement counted as non-productive. CDR3 was defined by IMGT convention, running from the second conserved V-encoded cysteine to the conserved J-encoded phenylalanine. Sequences without an unambiguous match to a single V gene segment were excluded from the earlier analysis of 450 to 650 of the donors. An earlier analysis of several hundred of the donors called V segments functional above 56.7% productive rearrangements and segregating when the between-donor standard deviation exceeded 5%. A statistical classification framework was built for diagnosing cytomegalovirus status from the catalog of TCR beta chain sequences. V and J gene assignment, in a later analysis, came from comparing TCR nucleotide sequences with IMGT/GENE-DB human TR gene sequences. Using the TCRdist pipeline, a later analysis assigned CDR3 sequences along with most-parsimonious VDJ recombination scenarios. In a later analysis, every TCR beta chain was defined by the combination of its CDR3 amino acid sequence and its V-gene family, and reads without a unique V-gene family were dropped. In a later analysis, fewer than 600 highly shared, low-generation-probability nucleotide sequences were removed to address suspected cross-contamination and a sequencing artifact. In a later analysis, a clonal expansion index was calculated for each public chain from normalized within-repertoire ranks of inferred template counts. In a later analysis, generation probabilities were computed with a VDJ recombination model fitted to out-of-frame rearrangements, and the resulting probabilities were checked against IGoR. In a later analysis, TCR-TCR, TCR-HLA and TCR-CMV co-occurrence was scored with hypergeometric tests, and a repertoire-size bias correction was applied to TCR pairs. To estimate false discovery rates, a later analysis permuted the HLA or CMV assignments 20 times. In a later analysis, co-occurring TCRs were grouped with DBSCAN, and TCRdist sequence similarity was added when clustering was performed within HLA-allele-positive subsets. For co-occurrence clustering, repertoires with fewer than 30,000 or more than 120,000 public chains were excluded, along with a handful of repertoires with anomalous nucleotide sharing. TCRdb mirrors the immuneACCESS table, restricted to in-frame sequences. Some clones are absent from its copies; in checked studies, under half trace to an unresolved V gene, and the reason for the others is unknown. The D gene and trimming were derived from the DNA, and the V and J assignments and clone size from that table. Across this sample there are fewer than 95,000 clones, with approximately 81% seen only once. 7.4% of the sample belongs to the ten largest clones.

The cohort consisted of 650 to 850 healthy bone marrow donors. All cohort members were sampled while nominally healthy, although unrecorded immune exposures were likely present. The donor was CMV seropositive and was included in the group of almost 300 seropositive cohort members. Every donor gave a peripheral blood sample, and the peripheral blood mononuclear cells from that sample were used for TCR beta sequencing. The Qiagen DNeasy Blood Extraction Kit was used to extract genomic DNA from the blood cell samples. Concerning this clone: What antigen it recognizes has not been identified. No much larger clone exists at a distance of one base, and base qualities are not known.

Material: PBMCs. The sequence is built from TRBV15 and TRBJ1-1; the D gene identity is not certain. The source is a man aged 35 to 55 in good health and CMV-seropositive. The sequenced DNA is TGTGCCACCGAGAGGCCGAACACTGAAGCTTTCTTT. Its protein is CATERPNTEAFF.